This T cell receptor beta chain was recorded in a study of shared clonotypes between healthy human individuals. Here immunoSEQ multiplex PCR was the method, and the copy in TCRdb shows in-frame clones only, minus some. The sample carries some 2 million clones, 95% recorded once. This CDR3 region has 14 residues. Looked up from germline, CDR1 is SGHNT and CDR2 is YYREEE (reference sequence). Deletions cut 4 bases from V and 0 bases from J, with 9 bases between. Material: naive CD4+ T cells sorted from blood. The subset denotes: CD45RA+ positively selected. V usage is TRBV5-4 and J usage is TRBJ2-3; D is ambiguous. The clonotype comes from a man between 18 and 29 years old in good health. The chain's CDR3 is CASSNLQSTDTQYF. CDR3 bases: TGTGCCAGCAGCAACCTACAGAGCACAGATACGCAGTATTTT.